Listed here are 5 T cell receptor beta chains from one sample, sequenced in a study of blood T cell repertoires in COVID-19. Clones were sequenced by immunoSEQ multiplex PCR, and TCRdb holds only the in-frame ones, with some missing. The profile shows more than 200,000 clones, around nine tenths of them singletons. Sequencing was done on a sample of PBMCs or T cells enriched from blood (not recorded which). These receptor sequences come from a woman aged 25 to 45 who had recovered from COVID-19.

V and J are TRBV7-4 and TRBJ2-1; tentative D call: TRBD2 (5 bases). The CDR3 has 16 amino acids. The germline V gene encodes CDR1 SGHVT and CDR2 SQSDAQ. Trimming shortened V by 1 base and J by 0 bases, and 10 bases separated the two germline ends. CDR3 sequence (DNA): TGTGCCAGCAGCTTAGATCAAGCGGTCTCCTACAATGAGCAGTTCTTC. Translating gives CASSLDQAVSYNEQFF.

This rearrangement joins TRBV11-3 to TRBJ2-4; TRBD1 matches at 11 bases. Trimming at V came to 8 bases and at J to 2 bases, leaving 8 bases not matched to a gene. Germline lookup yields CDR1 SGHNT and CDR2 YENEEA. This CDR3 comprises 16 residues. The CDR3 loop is CASRIGQGASKNIQYF. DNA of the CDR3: TGTGCCAGCCGAATCGGACAGGGGGCATCCAAAAACATTCAGTACTTC.

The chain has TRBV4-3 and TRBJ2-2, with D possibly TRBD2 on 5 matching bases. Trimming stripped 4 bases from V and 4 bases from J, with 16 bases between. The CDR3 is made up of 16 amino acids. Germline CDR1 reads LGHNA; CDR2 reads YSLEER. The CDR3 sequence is CASSRARGLGTGELFF. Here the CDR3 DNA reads TGCGCCAGCAGCCGAGCCAGAGGGTTGGGCACCGGGGAGCTGTTTTTT.

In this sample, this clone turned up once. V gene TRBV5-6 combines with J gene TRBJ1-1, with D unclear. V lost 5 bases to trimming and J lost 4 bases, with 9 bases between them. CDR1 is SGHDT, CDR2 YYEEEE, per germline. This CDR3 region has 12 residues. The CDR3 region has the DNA TGTGCCAGCAGTCTTTTTAGCACTGAAGCTTTCTTT. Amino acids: CASSLFSTEAFF. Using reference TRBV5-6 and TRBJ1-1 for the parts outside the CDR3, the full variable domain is DAGVTQSPTHLIKTRGQQVTLRCSPKSGHDTVSWYQQALGQGPQFIFQYYEEEERQRGNFPDRFSGHQFPNYSSELNVNALLLGDSALYLCASSLFSTEAFFGQGTRLTVV.

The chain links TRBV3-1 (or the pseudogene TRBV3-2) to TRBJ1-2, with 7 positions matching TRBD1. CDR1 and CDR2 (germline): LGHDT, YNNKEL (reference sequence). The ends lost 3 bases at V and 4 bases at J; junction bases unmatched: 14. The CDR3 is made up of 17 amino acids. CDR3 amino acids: CASSQGTALRTSYGYTF. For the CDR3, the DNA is TGTGCCAGCAGCCAGGGGACAGCCCTAAGAACATCCTATGGCTACACCTTC.